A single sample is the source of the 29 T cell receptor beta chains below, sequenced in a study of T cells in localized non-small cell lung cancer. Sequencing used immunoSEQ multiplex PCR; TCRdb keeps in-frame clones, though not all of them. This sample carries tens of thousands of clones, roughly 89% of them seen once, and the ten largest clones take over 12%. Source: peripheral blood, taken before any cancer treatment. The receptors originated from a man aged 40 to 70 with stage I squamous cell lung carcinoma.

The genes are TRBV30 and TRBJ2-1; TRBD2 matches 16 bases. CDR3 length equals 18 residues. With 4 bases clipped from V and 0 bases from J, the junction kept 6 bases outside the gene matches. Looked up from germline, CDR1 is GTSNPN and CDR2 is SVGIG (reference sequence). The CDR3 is CAWTGLAGGPSSYNEQFF. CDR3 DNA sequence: TGTGCCTGGACGGGACTAGCGGGGGGGCCCAGCTCCTACAATGAGCAGTTCTTC.

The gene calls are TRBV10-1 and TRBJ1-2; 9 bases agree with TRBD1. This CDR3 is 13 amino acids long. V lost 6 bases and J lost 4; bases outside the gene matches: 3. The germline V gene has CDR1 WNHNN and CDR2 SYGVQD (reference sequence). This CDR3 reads CASSATGGYGYTF. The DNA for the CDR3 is TGCGCCAGCAGCGCGACAGGGGGCTATGGCTACACCTTC.

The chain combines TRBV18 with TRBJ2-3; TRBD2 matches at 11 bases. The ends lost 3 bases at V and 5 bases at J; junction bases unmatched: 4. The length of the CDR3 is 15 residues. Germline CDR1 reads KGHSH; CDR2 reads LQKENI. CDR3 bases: TGTGCCAGCTCACCCATACTAGCGGGGGTAGATACGCAGTATTTT. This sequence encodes CASSPILAGVDTQYF.

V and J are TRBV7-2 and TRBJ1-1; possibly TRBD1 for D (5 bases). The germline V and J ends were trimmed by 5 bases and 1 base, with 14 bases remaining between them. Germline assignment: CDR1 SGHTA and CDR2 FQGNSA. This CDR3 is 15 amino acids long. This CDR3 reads CASSPGPRGNTEAFF. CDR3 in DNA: TGTGCCAGCAGCCCGGGGCCACGTGGGAACACTGAAGCTTTCTTT.

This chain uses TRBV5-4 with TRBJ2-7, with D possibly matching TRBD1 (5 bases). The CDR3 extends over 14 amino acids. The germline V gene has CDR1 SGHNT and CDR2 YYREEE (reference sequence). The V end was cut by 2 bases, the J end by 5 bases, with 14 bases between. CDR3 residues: CASSFQPGNHEQYF. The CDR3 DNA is TGTGCCAGCAGCTTCCAACCAGGGAACCACGAGCAGTACTTC.

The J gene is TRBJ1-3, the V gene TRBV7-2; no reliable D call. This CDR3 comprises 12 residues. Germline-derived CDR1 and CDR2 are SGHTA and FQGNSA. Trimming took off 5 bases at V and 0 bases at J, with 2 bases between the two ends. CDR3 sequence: CASSDSGNTIYF. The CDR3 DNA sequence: TGTGCCAGCAGCGACTCTGGAAACACCATATATTTT.

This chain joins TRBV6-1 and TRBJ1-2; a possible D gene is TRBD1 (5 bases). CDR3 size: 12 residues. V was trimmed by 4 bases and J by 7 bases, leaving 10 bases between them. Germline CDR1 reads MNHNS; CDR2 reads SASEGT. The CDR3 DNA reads TGTGCCAGCAGTGGGGGCAGGGTTGGCTACACCTTC. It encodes CASSGGRVGYTF.

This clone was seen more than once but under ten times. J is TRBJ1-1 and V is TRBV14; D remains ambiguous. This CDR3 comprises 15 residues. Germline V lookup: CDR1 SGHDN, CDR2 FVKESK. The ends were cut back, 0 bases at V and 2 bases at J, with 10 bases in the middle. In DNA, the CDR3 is TGTGCCAGCAGCCAAGATATGGGGAGAAACACTGAAGCTTTCTTT. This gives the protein CASSQDMGRNTEAFF.

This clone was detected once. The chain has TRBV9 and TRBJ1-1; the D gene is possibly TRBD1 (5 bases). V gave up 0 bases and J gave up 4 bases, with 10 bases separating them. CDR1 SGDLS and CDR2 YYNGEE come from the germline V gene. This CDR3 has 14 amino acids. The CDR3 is CASSVAVGGTEAFF. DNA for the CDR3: TGTGCCAGCAGCGTAGCCGTGGGGGGCACTGAAGCTTTCTTT.

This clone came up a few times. The CDR3 bases are TGTGCCACCAGCAGAGATTTAGACGCCATCGGGGAGCTGTTTTTT. It translates to CATSRDLDAIGELFF. The chain employs TRBV15 and TRBJ2-2; D not resolved. CDR3 length equals 15 residues. Trimming removed 0 bases from V and 7 bases from J, with 12 bases in between. CDR1 is LNHNV and CDR2 is YYDKDF in the germline V gene (reference sequence).

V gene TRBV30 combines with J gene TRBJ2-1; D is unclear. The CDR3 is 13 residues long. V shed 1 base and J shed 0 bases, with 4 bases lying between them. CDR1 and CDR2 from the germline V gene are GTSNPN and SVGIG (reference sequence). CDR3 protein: CAWSDSSYNEQFF. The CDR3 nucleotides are TGTGCCTGGAGTGACAGCTCCTACAATGAGCAGTTCTTC.

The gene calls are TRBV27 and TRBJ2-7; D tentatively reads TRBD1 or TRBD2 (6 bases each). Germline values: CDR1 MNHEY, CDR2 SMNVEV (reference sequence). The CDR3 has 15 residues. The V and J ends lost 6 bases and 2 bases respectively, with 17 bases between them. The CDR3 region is CASRPPQGLAYEQYF. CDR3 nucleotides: TGTGCCAGCAGACCTCCACAGGGACTGGCCTACGAGCAGTACTTC.

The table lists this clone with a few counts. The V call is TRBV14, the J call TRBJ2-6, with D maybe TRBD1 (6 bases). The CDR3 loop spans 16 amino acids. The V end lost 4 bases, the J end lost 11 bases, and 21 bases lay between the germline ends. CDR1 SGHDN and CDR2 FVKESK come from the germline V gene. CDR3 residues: CASSRWGRGPRDVLTF. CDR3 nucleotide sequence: TGTGCCAGCAGCCGCTGGGGCAGGGGACCCCGCGACGTCCTGACTTTC.

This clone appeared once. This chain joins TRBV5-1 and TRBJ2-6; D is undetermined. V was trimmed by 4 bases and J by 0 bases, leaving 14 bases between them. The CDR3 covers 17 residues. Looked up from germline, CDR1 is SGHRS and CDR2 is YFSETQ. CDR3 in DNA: TGCGCCAGCAGCGAGGTATGGGCGAACTCTGGGGCCAACGTCCTGACTTTC. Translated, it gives CASSEVWANSGANVLTF.

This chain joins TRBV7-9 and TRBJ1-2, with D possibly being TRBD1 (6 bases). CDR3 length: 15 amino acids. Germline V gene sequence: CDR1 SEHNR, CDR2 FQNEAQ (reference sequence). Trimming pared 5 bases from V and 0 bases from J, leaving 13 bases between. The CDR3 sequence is CASSPGQNPNYGYTF. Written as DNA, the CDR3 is TGTGCCAGCAGCCCCGGACAGAATCCTAACTATGGCTACACCTTC.

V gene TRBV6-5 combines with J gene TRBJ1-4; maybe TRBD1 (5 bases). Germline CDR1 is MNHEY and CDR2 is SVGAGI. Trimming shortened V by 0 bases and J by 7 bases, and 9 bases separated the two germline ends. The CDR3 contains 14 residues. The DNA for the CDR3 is TGTGCCAGCAGTTACTCCGGGGGGAGTGAAAAACTGTTTTTT. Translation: CASSYSGGSEKLFF.

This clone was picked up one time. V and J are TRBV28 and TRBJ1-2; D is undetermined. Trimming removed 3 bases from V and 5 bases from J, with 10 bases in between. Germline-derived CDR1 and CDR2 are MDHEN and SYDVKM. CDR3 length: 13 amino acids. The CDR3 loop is CASSLSNGYGYTF. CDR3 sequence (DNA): TGTGCCAGCAGTTTGTCTAATGGGTATGGCTACACCTTC.

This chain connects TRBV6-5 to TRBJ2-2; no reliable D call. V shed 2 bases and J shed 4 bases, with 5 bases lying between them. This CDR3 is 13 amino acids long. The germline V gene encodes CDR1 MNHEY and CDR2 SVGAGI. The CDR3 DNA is TGTGCCAGCAGTTACCCGGGCACCGGGGAGCTGTTTTTT. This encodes CASSYPGTGELFF.

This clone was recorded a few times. CDR3 residues: CASSADRGNTEAFF. The CDR3 bases are TGTGCCAGCAGTGCTGACAGGGGGAACACTGAAGCTTTCTTT. The rearrangement joins TRBV2 to TRBJ1-1; 8 bases match TRBD1. The CDR3 has 14 residues. Per the germline V gene, CDR1 is SNHLY and CDR2 is FYNNEI. The V segment lost 4 bases and the J segment 1 base; nucleotides outside the gene matches: 2.

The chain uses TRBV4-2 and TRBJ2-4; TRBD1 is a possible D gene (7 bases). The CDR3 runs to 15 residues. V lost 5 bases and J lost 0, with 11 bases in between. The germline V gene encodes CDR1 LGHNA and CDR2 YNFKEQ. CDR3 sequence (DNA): TGTGCCAGCAGCGGGCAGGGGGGAGCCAAAAACATTCAGTACTTC. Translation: CASSGQGGAKNIQYF.

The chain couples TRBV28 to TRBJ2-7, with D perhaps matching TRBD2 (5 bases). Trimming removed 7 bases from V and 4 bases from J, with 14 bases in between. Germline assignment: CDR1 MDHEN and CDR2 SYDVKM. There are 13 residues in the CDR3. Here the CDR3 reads CASKGSRGYEQYF. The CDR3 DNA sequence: TGTGCCAGCAAGGGATCCAGAGGGTACGAGCAGTACTTC.

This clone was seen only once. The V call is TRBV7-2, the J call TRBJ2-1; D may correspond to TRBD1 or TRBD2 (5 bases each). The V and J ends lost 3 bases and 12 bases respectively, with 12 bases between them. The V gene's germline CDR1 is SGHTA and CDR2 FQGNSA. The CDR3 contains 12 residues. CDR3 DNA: TGTGCCAGCAGCTTTGGGGGTCAACGGCAGTTCTTC. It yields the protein CASSFGGQRQFF.

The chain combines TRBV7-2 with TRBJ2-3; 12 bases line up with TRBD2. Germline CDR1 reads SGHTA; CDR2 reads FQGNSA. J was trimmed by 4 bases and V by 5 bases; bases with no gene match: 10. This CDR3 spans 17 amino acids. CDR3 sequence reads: CASSPRWSSGGADTQYF. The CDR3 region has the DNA TGTGCCAGCAGCCCTAGATGGTCTAGCGGGGGGGCAGATACGCAGTATTTT.

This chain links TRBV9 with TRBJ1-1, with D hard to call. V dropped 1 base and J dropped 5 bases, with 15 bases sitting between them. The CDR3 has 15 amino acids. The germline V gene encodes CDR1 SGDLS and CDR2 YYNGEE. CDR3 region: CASSVNARPETEAFF. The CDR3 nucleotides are TGTGCCAGCAGCGTAAACGCCCGTCCGGAGACTGAAGCTTTCTTT.

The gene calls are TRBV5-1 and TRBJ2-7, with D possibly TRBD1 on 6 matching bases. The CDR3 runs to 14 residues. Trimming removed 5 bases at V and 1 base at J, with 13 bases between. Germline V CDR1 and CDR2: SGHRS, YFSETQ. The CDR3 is CASRIRQASYEQYF. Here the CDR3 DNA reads TGCGCCAGCAGAATAAGACAGGCGTCCTACGAGCAGTACTTC.

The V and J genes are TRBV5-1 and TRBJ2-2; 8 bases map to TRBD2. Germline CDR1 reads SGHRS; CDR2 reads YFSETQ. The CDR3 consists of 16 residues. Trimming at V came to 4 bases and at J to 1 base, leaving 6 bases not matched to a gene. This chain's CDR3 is CASSPRSGGNTGELFF. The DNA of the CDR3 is TGCGCCAGCAGCCCCCGGAGCGGGGGGAACACCGGGGAGCTGTTTTTT.

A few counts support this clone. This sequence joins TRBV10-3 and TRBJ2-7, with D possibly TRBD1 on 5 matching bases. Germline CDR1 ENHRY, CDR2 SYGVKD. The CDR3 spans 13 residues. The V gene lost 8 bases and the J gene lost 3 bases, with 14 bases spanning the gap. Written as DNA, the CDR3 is TGTGCCATCGGGGTCGGTGACAGCTACGAGCAGTACTTC. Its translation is CAIGVGDSYEQYF.

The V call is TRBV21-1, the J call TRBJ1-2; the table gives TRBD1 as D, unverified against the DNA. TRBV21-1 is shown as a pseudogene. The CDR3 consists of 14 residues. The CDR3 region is CASSKEGGRGGYTF. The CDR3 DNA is TGTGCCAGCAGCAAAGAAGGGGGCAGGGGAGGCTACACCTTC.

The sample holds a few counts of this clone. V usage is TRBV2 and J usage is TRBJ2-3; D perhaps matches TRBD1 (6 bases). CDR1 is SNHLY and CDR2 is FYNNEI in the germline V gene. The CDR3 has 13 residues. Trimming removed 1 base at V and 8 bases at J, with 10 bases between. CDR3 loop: CASSEGGLPTQYF. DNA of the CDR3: TGTGCCAGCAGTGAAGGGGGGCTGCCTACGCAGTATTTT.